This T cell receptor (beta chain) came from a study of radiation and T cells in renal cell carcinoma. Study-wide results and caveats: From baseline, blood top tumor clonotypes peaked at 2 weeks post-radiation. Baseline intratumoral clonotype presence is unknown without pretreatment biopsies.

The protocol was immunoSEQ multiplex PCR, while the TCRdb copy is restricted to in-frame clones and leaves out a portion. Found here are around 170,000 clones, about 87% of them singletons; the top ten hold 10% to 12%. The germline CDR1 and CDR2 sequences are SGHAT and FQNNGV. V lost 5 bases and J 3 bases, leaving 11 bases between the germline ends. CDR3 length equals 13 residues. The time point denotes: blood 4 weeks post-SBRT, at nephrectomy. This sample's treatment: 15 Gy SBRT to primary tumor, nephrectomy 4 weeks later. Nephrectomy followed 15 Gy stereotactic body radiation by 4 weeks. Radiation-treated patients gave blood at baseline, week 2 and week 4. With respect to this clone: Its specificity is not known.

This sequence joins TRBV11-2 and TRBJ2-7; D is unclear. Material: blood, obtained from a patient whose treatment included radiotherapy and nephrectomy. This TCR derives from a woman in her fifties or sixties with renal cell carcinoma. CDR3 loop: CASSPGRVYEQYF. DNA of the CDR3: TGTGCCAGCAGCCCCGGACGGGTCTACGAGCAGTACTTC.